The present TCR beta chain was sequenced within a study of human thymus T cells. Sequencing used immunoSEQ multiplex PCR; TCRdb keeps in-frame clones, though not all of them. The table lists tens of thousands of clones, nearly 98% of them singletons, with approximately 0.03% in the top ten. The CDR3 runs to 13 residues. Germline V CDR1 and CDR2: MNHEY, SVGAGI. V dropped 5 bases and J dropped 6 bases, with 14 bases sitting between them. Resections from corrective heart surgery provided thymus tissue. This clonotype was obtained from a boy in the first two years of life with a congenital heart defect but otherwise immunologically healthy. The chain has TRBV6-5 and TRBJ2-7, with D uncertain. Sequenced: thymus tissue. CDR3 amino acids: CASSETQTSEQYF. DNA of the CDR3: TGTGCCAGCAGTGAAACACAAACAAGCGAGCAGTACTTC.